One sample yielded the 10 T cell receptor beta chains listed below, sequenced in a study of T cells in Graves' hyperthyroidism and ophthalmopathy. RNA transcripts were the template for amplifying TCR beta CDR3 regions. Carried out on the TCR CDR3, a first-round RT-PCR used the HTBI primer set. TCRdb re-derived calls from the multiplex PCR reads in MiXCR, one entry per CDR3 protein. The data contain 600,000 or so distinct CDR3 sequences, around 15% of them singletons. The sample consisted of blood. These receptor sequences come from a woman between 25 and 40 years old with Graves' hyperthyroidism.

The chain uses TRBV11-2 and TRBJ1-6; 9 bases agree with TRBD1. CDR1 SGHAT and CDR2 FQNNGV come from the germline V gene. The CDR3 loop spans 15 amino acids. Trimming removed 1 base from V and 9 bases from J; junction bases left unmatched: 4. For the CDR3, the DNA is TGTGCCAGCAGCTTAGTCGGACAGGGGTCTTCACCCCTCCACTTT. Residues: CASSLVGQGSSPLHF.

This clonotype was recorded at least ten times. The chain couples TRBV30 to TRBJ2-1; D call uncertain. This CDR3 region has 13 residues. Between the trimmed V and J ends, which lost 3 bases and 4 bases, there was a span of 10 bases. The germline gives CDR1 GTSNPN, CDR2 SVGIG (reference sequence). As DNA, the CDR3 is TGTGCCTGGAGGGCAGACCCGTACAATGAGCAGTTCTTC. It encodes CAWRADPYNEQFF.

The chain couples TRBV20-1 to TRBJ2-4; 11 nucleotides match TRBD2. Germline V CDR1 and CDR2: DFQATT, SNEGSKA (reference sequence). The CDR3 contains 16 residues. V lost 1 base, J lost 1 base, and 3 bases stayed unmatched. Here the CDR3 DNA reads TGCAGTGCTAGAGGATCTAGCGGGAGGGCCAAAAACATTCAGTACTTC. Translated: CSARGSSGRAKNIQYF.

Remarks on this clonotype: This may be a read error: a much more frequent sequence differs by one nucleotide. The chain uses TRBV20-1 and TRBJ2-7; 12 nucleotides match TRBD2. The CDR3 length is 18 residues. Germline V CDR1 and CDR2: DFQATT, SNEGSKA (reference sequence). V gave up 6 bases and J gave up 1 base; unmatched junction bases: 16. CDR3 nucleotide sequence: TGCAGTGCCCCTAACCGACTAGCGGGAGATGTTGGATCCTACGAGCAGTACTTC. Protein product: CSAPNRLAGDVGSYEQYF.

The chain is built from TRBV12-3 or TRBV12-4 and TRBJ1-1, with a weak D call TRBD1 (5 bases). The ends were cut back, 3 bases at V and 3 bases at J, with 8 bases in the middle. This CDR3 is 13 amino acids long. This chain's CDR3 is CASSFAGYTEAFF. The CDR3 nucleotides are TGTGCCAGCAGTTTTGCAGGGTACACTGAAGCTTTCTTT.

This clonotype was seen many times. CDR3 in amino acids: CSARRGQGAYETQYF. In DNA form, the CDR3 reads TGCAGTGCTAGAAGGGGACAGGGGGCCTATGAGACCCAGTACTTC. V gene TRBV20-1 combines with J gene TRBJ2-5; 12 bases are shared with TRBD1. CDR3 length: 15 amino acids. J lost 5 bases, V lost 2 bases, and 6 bases had no gene match. Per the germline V gene, CDR1 is DFQATT and CDR2 is SNEGSKA (reference sequence).

This chain joins TRBV20-1 and TRBJ2-7; 8 nucleotides align to TRBD1. Looked up from germline, CDR1 is DFQATT and CDR2 is SNEGSKA (reference sequence). The V and J ends lost 0 bases and 4 bases, in that order; junction bases with no gene match: 5. This CDR3 region has 14 residues. The CDR3 bases are TGCAGTGCTAGAGAGCAGGGGGCGGGATACGAGCAGTACTTC. Translation: CSAREQGAGYEQYF.

The sample holds a few counts of this clonotype. The chain carries TRBV12-5 and TRBJ2-2; tentatively, D is TRBD1 (5 bases). Trimming took off 7 bases at V and 3 bases at J, with 15 bases between the two ends. Germline V lookup: CDR1 LGHNT, CDR2 FRNRAP. The CDR3 totals 15 residues. The CDR3 spells CASAKDTLDTGELFF. The DNA for the CDR3 is TGTGCTAGTGCCAAGGACACCCTGGACACCGGGGAGCTGTTTTTT.

This clonotype occurred a few times. The CDR3 is CAWSPSVHEQYF. For the CDR3, the DNA is TGTGCCTGGAGTCCGAGCGTCCACGAGCAGTACTTC. The chain combines TRBV30 with TRBJ2-7; D gene ambiguous. This CDR3 comprises 12 residues. Per germline, CDR1 GTSNPN and CDR2 SVGIG (reference sequence). Trimming left V 2 bases short and J 5 bases short, with 10 bases between.

This clonotype appeared many times. The chain couples TRBV28 to TRBJ2-7; either TRBD1 or TRBD2 may fit D (6 bases each). Germline loops: CDR1 MDHEN, CDR2 SYDVKM. V was trimmed by 5 bases and J by 1 base, leaving 15 bases between them. This CDR3 spans 15 amino acids. CDR3 region: CASSRGTPESYEQYF. CDR3 bases: TGTGCCAGCAGTCGCGGGACACCCGAATCCTACGAGCAGTACTTC.